This TCR beta chain was recovered during a study of blood T cell repertoires in COVID-19. Across the whole study: Collection of acute and convalescent COVID-19 samples took place in the United States, Italy and Spain. From T cells, B-cell-depleted T cells, or PBMCs came the material, which was cDNA or gDNA.

Original processing notes: Amplified reference gene primers provided the basis for estimating nucleated cell counts. The data were produced by immunoSEQ multiplex PCR, yet TCRdb's version contains in-frame clones alone and is incomplete. V and J calls plus clone size are reproduced from that table; the DNA served to infer D and trimming. This sample carries around 50,000 clones, approximately 78% of them seen once, and the ten largest clones take 8.2%. The V gene's germline CDR1 is KGHDR and CDR2 SFDVKD. This CDR3 has 14 amino acids. The V gene lost 5 bases and the J gene lost 1 base, with 11 bases spanning the gap.

The source of this sequence is an elderly woman with acute or convalescent COVID-19. Sequenced sample: peripheral blood. The chain joins TRBV24-1 to TRBJ2-7; maybe TRBD1 (6 bases). The CDR3 DNA sequence: TGTGCCACCAGTGCGGACAGTCTGTCCTACGAGCAGTACTTC. This gives the protein CATSADSLSYEQYF.